Detailed here is one T cell receptor (beta chain). PCR was performed using 60 Vbeta and 13 Jbeta primers. The method was immunoSEQ multiplex PCR; TCRdb's version includes in-frame clones alone and lacks a portion of them. The sample carries more than 120,000 clones, 65% to 85% recorded once. The junction had 3 bases not matched to a gene; V was cut back by 6 bases and J by 2 bases. CDR3 length: 14 amino acids. Looked up from germline, CDR1 is SNHLY and CDR2 is FYNNEI. The sample comes from a study of cytomegalovirus exposure and HLA in healthy donors. The chain uses TRBV2 and TRBJ2-3; 9 bases map to TRBD1. The sample comprised PBMCs. The source is a male donor in good health and CMV-seronegative. CDR3 loop: CASSGQGNTDTQYF. DNA for the CDR3: TGTGCCAGCAGCGGACAGGGGAACACAGATACGCAGTATTTT. The entire variable domain, with the rest obtained from reference TRBV2 and TRBJ2-3, is as follows: EPEVTQTPSHQVTQMGQEVILRCVPISNHLYFYWYRQILGQKVEFLVSFYNNEISEKSEIFDDQFSVERPDGSNFTLKIRSTKLEDSAMYFCASSGQGNTDTQYFGPGTRLTVL.